This TCR beta chain originates from a study of blood T cell repertoires in COVID-19. Overall study context: Italy, Spain and the United States were the sources of the convalescent and acute COVID-19 samples. From T cells, B-cell-depleted T cells, or PBMCs came the material, which was cDNA or gDNA.

Original analysis: The authors estimated nucleated cell counts from reference gene primer amplification. The data were produced by immunoSEQ multiplex PCR, yet TCRdb's version contains in-frame clones alone and is incomplete. Clonal size and the V and J genes are those of that table, whereas D and trimming came from the DNA. This table holds about 73,000 clones, 65% to 85% found once. The germline gives CDR1 GTSNPN, CDR2 SVGIG (reference sequence). The CDR3 spans 15 residues. V lost 0 bases, J lost 4 bases, and 15 bases lay in between. The specimen was peripheral blood. The sequence came from an elderly man with active or convalescent COVID-19. V is TRBV30 and J is TRBJ1-2, with D maybe TRBD1 (5 bases). The CDR3 sequence is CAWSVRPGTIYGYTF. CDR3 coding DNA: TGTGCCTGGAGTGTACGACCAGGGACTATCTATGGCTACACCTTC.